This T cell receptor (beta chain) derives from a study of beta chain features in type 1 diabetes. Findings of the study overall: More deletions and fewer insertions at VDJ junctions were seen in type 1 diabetes patients. Moderate but significant shortening of TCRB CDR3s was recorded in all four CD4+ subsets from Type 1 diabetes patients.

V lost 6 bases and J lost 4, with 15 bases in between. The CDR3 length is 14 residues. From germline, CDR1 is MGHDK and CDR2 SYGVNS. CD45RO/CCR7/CD25/CD127/CD95/CD27 sorting isolated CD4+ naive, central memory, regulatory and stem cell-like memory cells. As for this clone: As yet, its antigen is unknown.

TCRB transcripts that were expressed got sequenced, as all of the isolated RNA had been reverse transcribed. Naive, central memory and regulatory T cell samples produced a mean of approximately 3.9 million reads. Sequenced by immunoSEQ multiplex PCR; TCRdb stores in-frame clones only, minus some. The sample records 390,000 or so clones, approximately 13% being singletons. The receptor was derived from a man aged 25-45 years in good health. Source material: naive CD4+ T cells from blood. The rearrangement uses TRBV25-1 and TRBJ1-2; a possible D gene is TRBD1 (5 bases). The DNA for the CDR3 is TGTGCCAGCAGAGATCAGGGTCTCGGCTATGGCTACACCTTC. Its protein is CASRDQGLGYGYTF.